Listed below are T cell receptor beta chains from one sample, sequenced in a study of cytotoxic CD8 clonotypes in ibrutinib-treated CLL. TCRdb keeps only in-frame clones here, not all; method: immunoSEQ multiplex PCR. Among 250,000 to 350,000 clones listed, 70% to 80% were seen once. The source was PBMCs, collected at disease progression, from a patient treated with ibrutinib. Receptors were obtained from a human donor with chronic lymphocytic leukemia. Each CDR3 is given with its conserved first and last residue. A D gene is named only where the DNA matches it firmly. Clone size is stated in some rows and not others, as once, few, many or a class when expanded.

>-|-|TRBV6-1|TRBJ2-7
CASSEGYQGQQYF
TGTGCCAGCAGTGAAGGATATCAGGGCCAGCAGTACTTC
>-|-|TRBV5-1|TRBJ2-2
CASSLEIRSAGELFF
TGCGCCAGCAGCTTGGAAATTCGATCGGCCGGGGAGCTGTTTTTT
>-|-|TRBV5-1|TRBJ2-7
CASSKYWTAVDYEQYF
TGCGCCAGCAGCAAGTACTGGACCGCGGTAGACTACGAGCAGTACTTC
>TRBD2|-|TRBV7-2|TRBJ2-3
CASSPEASGGDTQYF
TGTGCCAGCAGCCCCGAGGCTAGCGGGGGGGATACGCAGTATTTT
>-|-|TRBV23-1|TRBJ2-7
CASSQGYRSYEQYF
TGCGCCAGCAGTCAGGGATACAGGAGTTACGAGCAGTACTTC
>TRBD1|-|TRBV19|TRBJ2-2
CASSTGTGGAGELFF
TGTGCCAGTAGTACCGGGACAGGGGGTGCCGGGGAGCTGTTTTTT
>-|-|TRBV9|TRBJ1-2
CASSVGNYNYGYTF
TGTGCCAGCAGCGTAGGGAATTATAACTATGGCTACACCTTC
>-|-|TRBV12-5|TRBJ2-2
CASGSRAGELFF
TGTGCTAGTGGTTCAAGGGCCGGGGAGCTGTTTTTT
>TRBD2|few|TRBV18|TRBJ2-7
CASSPGTSGMGGEQYF
TGTGCCAGCTCACCGGGGACTAGCGGGATGGGGGGCGAGCAGTACTTC
>-|-|TRBV7-2|TRBJ2-7
CASSATGRYEQYF
TGTGCCAGCAGCGCGACAGGGAGGTACGAGCAGTACTTC
>TRBD2|-|TRBV29-1|TRBJ2-1
CSVGASGYYPYNEQFF
TGCAGCGTTGGGGCTAGCGGTTACTATCCCTACAATGAGCAGTTCTTC
>-|-|TRBV29-1|TRBJ2-7
CSARTSYEQYF
TGCAGCGCTCGGACTTCCTACGAGCAGTACTTC
>-|-|TRBV6-5|TRBJ2-2
CASSTYRETGELFF
TGTGCCAGCAGCACCTACAGGGAAACCGGGGAGCTGTTTTTT
>TRBD2|once|TRBV27|TRBJ2-1
CATSGGGSYNEQFF
TGTGCCACCTCCGGGGGGGGCTCCTACAATGAGCAGTTCTTC
>-|-|TRBV4-3|TRBJ1-2
CASSQERGRVYGYTF
TGCGCCAGCAGCCAAGAACGGGGTAGGGTCTATGGCTACACCTTC
>-|-|TRBV7-9|TRBJ2-1
CASSLRKVPNNEQFF
TGTGCCAGCAGCTTGAGAAAAGTCCCCAACAATGAGCAGTTCTTC
>-|-|TRBV7-9|TRBJ2-6
CASSNNVLTF
TGTGCCAGCAGTAACAACGTCCTGACTTTC
>-|-|TRBV6-5|TRBJ1-2
CASSRINNYGYTF
TGTGCCAGCAGTCGCATTAACAACTATGGCTACACCTTC
>-|-|TRBV5-1|TRBJ2-1
CASSLTLMSSYNEQFF
TGCGCCAGCAGCTTGACACTAATGAGCTCCTACAATGAGCAGTTCTTC
>-|few|TRBV16|TRBJ1-1
CASSQFGLITEAFF
TGTGCCAGCAGCCAATTTGGACTCATCACTGAAGCTTTCTTT
>-|-|TRBV2|TRBJ1-5
CASTLEQGDQPQHF
TGTGCCAGCACCCTGGAGCAGGGTGACCAGCCCCAGCATTTT
>-|-|TRBV27|TRBJ1-5
CASSRGRPQPQHF
TGTGCCAGCAGCCGGGGGCGGCCGCAGCCCCAGCATTTT
>-|-|TRBV19|TRBJ1-1
CASSLEGAQNRAFF
TGTGCCAGTAGTTTGGAGGGAGCGCAAAATCGAGCTTTCTTT
>-|-|TRBV4-1|TRBJ1-3
CASSQHRPLSGNTIYF
TGCGCCAGCAGCCAACACAGGCCTCTCTCTGGAAACACCATATATTTT
>-|-|TRBV18|TRBJ1-2
CASSGGSGGYTF
TGTGCCAGCTCTGGGGGTTCAGGTGGCTACACCTTC
>-|-|TRBV9|TRBJ1-5
CASSVGRMGGRGTSNQPQHF
TGTGCCAGCAGCGTAGGGCGCATGGGGGGTAGGGGTACTAGCAATCAGCCCCAGCATTTT
>-|few|TRBV7-2|TRBJ1-1
CASSLSGNTEAFF
TGTGCCAGCAGCTTAAGCGGGAACACTGAAGCTTTCTTT
>-|-|TRBV20-1|TRBJ1-1
CSARDGPEAFF
TGCAGTGCTAGGGACGGACCTGAAGCTTTCTTT
>TRBD2|few|TRBV9|TRBJ2-1
CASSVGGGAREQFF
TGTGCCAGCAGCGTCGGCGGGGGGGCCCGCGAGCAGTTCTTC
>TRBD1|few|TRBV19|TRBJ2-7
CASTPTGGPGEQYF
TGTGCCAGTACCCCCACAGGGGGCCCAGGAGAGCAGTACTTC
>TRBD1|-|TRBV19|TRBJ1-5
CASSTRPWGTANQPQHF
TGTGCCAGTAGTACGAGGCCCTGGGGGACAGCGAATCAGCCCCAGCATTTT